Given below is one TCR beta chain in context. This CDR3 is built from 16 residues. The germline V gene has CDR1 MDHEN and CDR2 SYDVKM. Trimming at V came to 7 bases and at J to 6 bases, leaving 17 bases not matched to a gene. The data were taken from a study of blood T cell repertoires in COVID-19. The authors' processing: The authors estimated nucleated cell counts from reference gene primer amplification. TCRdb keeps only in-frame clones here, not all; method: immunoSEQ multiplex PCR. V, J and clone size are those of that table, while D and trimming were read from the DNA. The profile shows 190,000 or so clones, more than 85% of them singletons.

The origin of this receptor is a man in his forties or fifties with active or convalescent COVID-19. The sequenced material came from peripheral blood. V gene TRBV28 combines with J gene TRBJ1-2; TRBD1 agrees at 7 bases. The CDR3 DNA reads as TGTGCCAGCACCCCGTGGGGGTCGACAGGGACCAATGGCTACACCTTC. It encodes CASTPWGSTGTNGYTF.